This T cell receptor (beta chain) was found in a study of cytomegalovirus exposure and HLA in healthy donors. Germline values: CDR1 LNHDA, CDR2 SQIVND (reference sequence). The CDR3 covers 15 residues. V was clipped by 3 bases and J by 1 base, with 11 bases between them. Use of 60 Vbeta and 13 Jbeta primers characterized the PCR. The method was immunoSEQ multiplex PCR; TCRdb's version includes in-frame clones alone and lacks a portion of them. Of approximately 100,000 clones in the sample, around 71% were seen once. The receptor comes from a boy between 5 and 17 years old in good health and CMV-seronegative. The J gene is TRBJ2-3, the V gene TRBV19; D gene ambiguous. Input material: PBMCs. The CDR3 coding sequence is TGTGCCAGTAGTATTGGATGGGCCCGCACAGATACGCAGTATTTT. Translation: CASSIGWARTDTQYF.